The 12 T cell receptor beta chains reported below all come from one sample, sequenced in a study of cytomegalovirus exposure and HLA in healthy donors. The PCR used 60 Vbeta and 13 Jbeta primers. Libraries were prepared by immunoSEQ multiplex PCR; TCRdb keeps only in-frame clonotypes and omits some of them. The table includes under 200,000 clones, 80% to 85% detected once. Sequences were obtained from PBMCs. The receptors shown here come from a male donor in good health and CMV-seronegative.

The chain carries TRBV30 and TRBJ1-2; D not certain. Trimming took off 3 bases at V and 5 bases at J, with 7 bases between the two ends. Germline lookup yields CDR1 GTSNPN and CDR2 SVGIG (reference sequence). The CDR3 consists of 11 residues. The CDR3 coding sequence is TGTGCCTGGAGCGAGACTTATGGCTACACCTTC. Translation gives CAWSETYGYTF. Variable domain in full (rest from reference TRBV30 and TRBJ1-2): SQTIHQWPATLVQPVGSPLSLECTVEGTSNPNLYWYRQAAGRGLQLLFYSVGIGQISSEVPQNLSASRPQDRQFILSSKKLLLSDSGFYLCAWSETYGYTFGSGTRLTVV.

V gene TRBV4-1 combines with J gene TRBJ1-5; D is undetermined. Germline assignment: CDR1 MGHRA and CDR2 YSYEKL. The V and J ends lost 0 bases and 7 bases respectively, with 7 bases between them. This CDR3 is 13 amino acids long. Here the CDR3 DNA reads TGCGCCAGCAGCCAAGATGAGATCCAGCCCCAGCATTTT. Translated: CASSQDEIQPQHF.

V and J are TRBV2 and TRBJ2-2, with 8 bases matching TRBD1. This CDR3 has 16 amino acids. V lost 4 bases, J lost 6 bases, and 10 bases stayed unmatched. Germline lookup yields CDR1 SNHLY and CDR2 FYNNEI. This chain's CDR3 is CASSVGTDRDSGELFF. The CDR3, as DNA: TGTGCCAGCAGTGTAGGCACGGACAGGGATTCCGGGGAGCTGTTTTTT.

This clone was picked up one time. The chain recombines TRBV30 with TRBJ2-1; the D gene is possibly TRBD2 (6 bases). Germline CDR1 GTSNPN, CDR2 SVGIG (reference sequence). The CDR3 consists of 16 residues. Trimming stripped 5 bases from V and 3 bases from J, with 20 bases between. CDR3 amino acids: CAWLPVVRGSYNEQFF. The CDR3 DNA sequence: TGTGCCTGGCTACCAGTGGTCCGGGGGAGCTACAATGAGCAGTTCTTC. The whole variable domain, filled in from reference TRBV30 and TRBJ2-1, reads SQTIHQWPATLVQPVGSPLSLECTVEGTSNPNLYWYRQAAGRGLQLLFYSVGIGQISSEVPQNLSASRPQDRQFILSSKKLLLSDSGFYLCAWLPVVRGSYNEQFFGPGTRLTVL.

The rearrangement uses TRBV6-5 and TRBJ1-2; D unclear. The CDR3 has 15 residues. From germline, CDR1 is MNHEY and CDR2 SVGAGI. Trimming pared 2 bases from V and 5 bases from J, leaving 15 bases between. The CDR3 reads CASSYDSGLRYGYTF. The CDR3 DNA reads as TGTGCCAGCAGTTACGATTCCGGGTTACGGTATGGCTACACCTTC.

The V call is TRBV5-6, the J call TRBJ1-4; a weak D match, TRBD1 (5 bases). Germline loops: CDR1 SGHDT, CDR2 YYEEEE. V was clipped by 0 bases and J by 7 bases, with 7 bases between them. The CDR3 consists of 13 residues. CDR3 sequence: CASSLGQFEKLFF. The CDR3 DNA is TGTGCCAGCAGCTTGGGACAGTTTGAAAAACTGTTTTTT.

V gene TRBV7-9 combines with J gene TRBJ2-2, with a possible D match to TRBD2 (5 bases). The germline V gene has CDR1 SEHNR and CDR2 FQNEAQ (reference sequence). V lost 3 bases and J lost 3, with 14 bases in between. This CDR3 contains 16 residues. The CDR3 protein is CASSFLGPGYTGELFF. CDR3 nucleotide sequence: TGTGCCAGCAGCTTTTTAGGTCCGGGGTACACCGGGGAGCTGTTTTTT.

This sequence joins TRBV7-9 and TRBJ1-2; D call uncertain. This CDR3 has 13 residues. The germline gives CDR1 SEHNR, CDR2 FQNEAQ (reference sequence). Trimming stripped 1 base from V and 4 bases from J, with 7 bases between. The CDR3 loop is CASSLDLRYGYTF. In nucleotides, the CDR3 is TGTGCCAGCAGCTTAGATCTCCGCTATGGCTACACCTTC.

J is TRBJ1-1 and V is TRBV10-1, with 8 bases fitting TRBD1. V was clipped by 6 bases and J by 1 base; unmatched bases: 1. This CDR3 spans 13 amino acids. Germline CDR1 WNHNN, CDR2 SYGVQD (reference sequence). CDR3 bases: TGCGCCAGCAGAGGACAGGGGAACACTGAAGCTTTCTTT. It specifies CASRGQGNTEAFF.

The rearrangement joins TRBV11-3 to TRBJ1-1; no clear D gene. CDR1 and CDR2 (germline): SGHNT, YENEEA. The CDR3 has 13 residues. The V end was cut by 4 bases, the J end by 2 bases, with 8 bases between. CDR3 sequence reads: CASSSRPNTEAFF. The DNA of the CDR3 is TGTGCCAGCAGCTCGCGCCCCAACACTGAAGCTTTCTTT.

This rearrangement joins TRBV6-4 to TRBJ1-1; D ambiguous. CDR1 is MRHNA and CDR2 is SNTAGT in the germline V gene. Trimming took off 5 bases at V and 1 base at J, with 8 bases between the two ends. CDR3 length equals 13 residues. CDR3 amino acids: CASSRVWNTEAFF. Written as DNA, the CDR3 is TGTGCCAGCAGTAGAGTGTGGAACACTGAAGCTTTCTTT.

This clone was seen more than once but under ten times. The CDR3 region is CASSLDRGSSGNTIYF. The CDR3 DNA reads TGTGCCAGCAGCTTGGACAGGGGAAGCTCTGGAAACACCATATATTTT. The gene calls are TRBV7-2 and TRBJ1-3, with 9 bases matching TRBD1. The V gene end was trimmed by 3 bases and the J gene end by 0 bases; junction bases not matched to a gene: 3. Germline-derived CDR1 and CDR2 are SGHTA and FQGNSA. The CDR3 is 16 residues long.